This record covers a single T cell receptor beta chain. The data derive from a study of OX40 agonist ivuxolimab in advanced cancers. As for the study in general: Ivuxolimab, an agonist antibody against OX40 (CD134), was given to patients. Prior anti-PD-1, anti-PD-L1 or anti-CTLA-4 therapy did not bar entry, and 40% to 45% had some.

The assay was immunoSEQ multiplex PCR, and TCRdb's table has in-frame clones only and misses some. The table has about 100,000 clones, approximately 94% seen once. Trimming took 6 bases from V and 4 from J, leaving 13 bases between them. The CDR3 totals 13 residues. Germline V lookup: CDR1 MNHNS, CDR2 SASEGT. The source was CD4+ or CD8+ T cells sorted from blood, collected in a trial of the OX40 agonist ivuxolimab. This TCR came from an adult with an advanced solid tumor such as melanoma, head and neck, liver or kidney cancer. J is TRBJ2-7 and V is TRBV6-1, with D hard to call. CDR3 protein: CASSPGPRYEQYF. CDR3 sequence (DNA): TGTGCCAGCAGCCCCGGGCCCCGTTACGAGCAGTACTTC.